Given below is one T cell receptor (beta chain) in context. Produced via immunoSEQ multiplex PCR; TCRdb's table is partial and in-frame only. Among about 320,000 clones listed, approximately 85% were seen once. The source of the sample is a study of blood T cell repertoires in COVID-19. For the study at large: Samples came from the United States, Italy and Spain, spanning acute and convalescent COVID-19. T cells, B-cell-depleted T cells, or PBMCs supplied cDNA or gDNA.

The germline CDR1 and CDR2 sequences are SGHTA and FQGNSA. The V and J ends lost 1 base and 7 bases, in that order; junction bases with no gene match: 5. The CDR3 is 14 amino acids. V and J are TRBV7-2 and TRBJ2-5, with 8 bases matching TRBD2. The specimen was peripheral blood. This TCR was recovered from a human donor in a cohort sampled during active COVID-19. This chain's CDR3 is CASSLEAGVMTQYF. The CDR3 DNA sequence: TGTGCCAGCAGCTTAGAAGCGGGGGTGATGACCCAGTACTTC. The full variable domain, in which reference TRBV7-2 and TRBJ2-5 provide the parts outside the CDR3, is GAGVSQSPSNKVTEKGKDVELRCDPISGHTALYWYRQSLGQGLEFLIYFQGNSAPDKSGLPSDRFSAERTGGSVSTLTIQRTQQEDSAVYLCASSLEAGVMTQYFGPGTRLLVL.